This entry features one T cell receptor beta chain sequence. Its antigen is still unknown. Nothing much larger sits one base from this clone, and base qualities are not available. Using the deep immunoSEQ assay, multiplex PCR amplified TCR CDR3 regions from genomic DNA. Extracted genomic DNA from each cell subset was distributed evenly across all wells of several immunoSEQ 96-well plates, and each plate was treated as a replicate. Each replicate PCR for sorted subsets received about 200 ng genomic DNA, equal to tens of thousands of T cell genomes. Purified libraries were measured with a Qubit 3.0 fluorometer, size-checked on a Bioanalyzer 2100, and measured again with the KAPA Library Quantification kit. Every immunoSEQ 96-well plate was sequenced on a separate single-read 150-cycle Illumina NextSeq 550 flow cell. The paper's data handling went like this. Because the immunoSEQ output included only junctional sequences and no quality scores, the filtering could not be the same as the filtering used for full-length reads. Sequences were annotated with PyIR, a Python wrapper for IgBLAST v1.9, and V/J genes and CDR3 were assigned using IMGT germline references. Reads were removed for weak V/J assignments (E-value above 1e-6), missing CDR3, stop codons, out-of-frame junctions, or ambiguous translated residues. V3J clonotypes were defined as sequences sharing the same inferred V gene, J gene, and CDR3 amino acid sequence. Percentage overlap between repertoires was calculated by dividing the number of shared unique clonotypes by the size of the smaller repertoire. Repertoire richness was assessed with RTK rarefaction, the Chao1 estimator, and Recon v2.1 estimates of unobserved clonotypes. OLGA was used to compute generation probabilities for all TCRbeta clonotypes that the gDNA method yielded from four donors. Drawn from immuneACCESS, this table holds only the in-frame rearrangements with V and J called that TCRdb kept. Clones are partly lost; checked studies trace under half to an unresolved V gene and leave the rest unexplained. V, J and clone size are taken as reported in that table, and D and trimming were inferred from the DNA itself. This sample holds fewer than 850,000 clones; 90% to 97% were observed only once. The top ten hold about 0.25% of the sample.

For the CD8 naive samples, CD45RO-negative cells were positively selected for CCR7, yielding a CD45RA+CCR7+ population from which TemRA cells were excluded. Healthy HIV-negative adults with no recently reported acute infections or vaccinations were included as donors. Only Caucasian adults living in Nashville, Tennessee, USA were represented among the donors. Blood was collected by leukapheresis, and PBMCs were isolated by Ficoll-Histopaque density gradient centrifugation and then cryopreserved in liquid nitrogen vapor phase. Analytical flow cytometry was used to check the purity and quantity of each magnetically sorted T cell population. Genomic DNA was isolated from each sorted fraction and quantified by UV absorbance on a Nanodrop 2000c. The data stem from a study of shared clonotypes between healthy human individuals (dated by TCRdb to about 2020). About the full investigation: The cohort included three men and a couple of women between 18 and 49 years of age. For each donor, three plates each were used for CD4 naive and CD4 memory, two plates were used for CD8 naive, and one plate was used for CD8 memory. Blood TCR repertoires of roughly five healthy adults were deeply sequenced to estimate repertoire size and the extent of clonotype sharing between individuals. Libraries were prepared and TCR repertoires were sequenced by different laboratories using diverse techniques, in order to increase sequencing depth and limit assay-specific biases. Per donor, leukapheresis produced somewhere between about 0.9 and 9.5 billion PBMCs.

Results the study describes overall, beyond this receptor: Incomplete sequencing was indicated by rarefaction of sorted-subset datasets, despite the large sequencing depth. Based on pairwise subsampling, the degree of clonotype sharing among donors was expected to be affected by sequencing depth. Sampling was limited to blood, and TCR repertoires in tissue likely differ from TCR repertoires in blood. The small number of donors limited the genetic and exposure-history diversity represented. Clonotypes shared by all four sorted-subset donors showed higher generation probabilities than non-shared clonotypes. Across a handful of donors, 5% to 6% of naive CD4, roughly 3.5% of naive CD8, approximately 2.5% of memory CD4, and 0.4% of memory CD8 clonotypes were shared. Estimated clonotype richness was generally larger for naive than for memory subsets.

The sample comprised naive CD8+ T cells sorted from blood. This sample's cell subset or site label indicates: CD45RA+CCR7+. The receptor was isolated from a man aged 25-40 years in good health.

The CDR3 loop reads CASSPASSYEQYF. Here is the DNA: TGTGCCAGTAGCCCCGCGTCTAGCTACGAGCAGTACTTC. This sequence uses TRBV6-1 and TRBJ2-7, with no reliable assignment of the D segment. Measured from the cysteine to the phenylalanine, the CDR3 is 13 residues long. Only CDR3 DNA remains: 39 bases, in frame from the first base. CDR1 and CDR2, looked up from the germline V gene, are MNHNS and SASEGT. V and J are truncated by 9 bases and 3 bases respectively, leaving an intervening sequence of 15 bases.